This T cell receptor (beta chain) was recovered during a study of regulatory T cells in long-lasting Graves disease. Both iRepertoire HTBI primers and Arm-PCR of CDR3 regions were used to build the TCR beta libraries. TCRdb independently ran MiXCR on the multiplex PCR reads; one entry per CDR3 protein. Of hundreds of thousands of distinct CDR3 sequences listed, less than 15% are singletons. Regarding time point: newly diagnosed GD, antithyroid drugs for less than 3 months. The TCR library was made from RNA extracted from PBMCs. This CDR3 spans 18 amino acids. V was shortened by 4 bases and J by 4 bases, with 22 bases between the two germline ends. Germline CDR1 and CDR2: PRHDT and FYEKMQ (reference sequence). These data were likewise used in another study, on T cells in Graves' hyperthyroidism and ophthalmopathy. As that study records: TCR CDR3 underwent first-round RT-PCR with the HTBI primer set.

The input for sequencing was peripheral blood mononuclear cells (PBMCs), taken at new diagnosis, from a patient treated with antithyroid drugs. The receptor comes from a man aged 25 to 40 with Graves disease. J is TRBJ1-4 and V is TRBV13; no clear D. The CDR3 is CASSSTEAPAGLNEKLFF. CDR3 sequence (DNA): TGTGCCAGCAGCTCCACCGAGGCCCCCGCGGGTCTTAATGAAAAACTGTTTTTT. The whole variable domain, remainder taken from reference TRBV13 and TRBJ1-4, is AAGVIQSPRHLIKEKRETATLKCYPIPRHDTVYWYQQGPGQDPQFLISFYEKMQSDKGSIPDRFSAQQFSDYHSELNMSSLELGDSALYFCASSSTEAPAGLNEKLFFGSGTQLSVL.